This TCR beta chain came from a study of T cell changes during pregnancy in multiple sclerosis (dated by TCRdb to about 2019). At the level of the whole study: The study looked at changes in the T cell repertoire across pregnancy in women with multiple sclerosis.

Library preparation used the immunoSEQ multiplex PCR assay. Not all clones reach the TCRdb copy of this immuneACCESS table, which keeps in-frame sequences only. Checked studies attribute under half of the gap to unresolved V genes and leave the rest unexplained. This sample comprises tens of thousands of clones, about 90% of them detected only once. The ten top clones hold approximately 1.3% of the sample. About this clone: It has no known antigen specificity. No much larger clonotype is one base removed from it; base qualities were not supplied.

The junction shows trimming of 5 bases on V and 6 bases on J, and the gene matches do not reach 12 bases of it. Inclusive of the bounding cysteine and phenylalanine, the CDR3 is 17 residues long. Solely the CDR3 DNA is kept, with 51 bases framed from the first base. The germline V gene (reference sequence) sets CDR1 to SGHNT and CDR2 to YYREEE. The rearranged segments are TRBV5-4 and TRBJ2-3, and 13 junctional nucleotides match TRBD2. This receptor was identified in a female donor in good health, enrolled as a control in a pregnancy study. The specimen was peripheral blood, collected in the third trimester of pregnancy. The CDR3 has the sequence CASSSTKLAGGPDTQYF. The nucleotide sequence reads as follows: TGTGCCAGCAGTTCCACCAAACTAGCGGGGGGGCCGGATACGCAGTATTTT. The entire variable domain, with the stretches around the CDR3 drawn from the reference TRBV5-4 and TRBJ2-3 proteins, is ETGVTQSPTHLIKTRGQQVTLRCSSQSGHNTVSWYQQALGQGPQFIFQYYREEENGRGNFPPRFSGLQFPNYSSELNVNALELDDSALYLCASSSTKLAGGPDTQYFGPGTRLTVL.